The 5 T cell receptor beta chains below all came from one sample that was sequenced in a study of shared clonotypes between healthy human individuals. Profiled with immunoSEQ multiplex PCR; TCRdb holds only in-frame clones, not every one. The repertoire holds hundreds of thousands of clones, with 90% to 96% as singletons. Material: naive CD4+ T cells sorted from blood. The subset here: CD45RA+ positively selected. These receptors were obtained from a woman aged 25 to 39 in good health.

The CDR3: CASCQQSTNEKLFF. The CDR3 region has the DNA TGTGCCAGTTGCCAACAGTCAACTAATGAAAAACTGTTTTTT. V usage is TRBV19 and J usage is TRBJ1-4; D gene uncertain. CDR1 and CDR2 (germline): LNHDA, SQIVND (reference sequence). Between the trimmed V and J ends, which lost 8 bases and 0 bases, there was a span of 10 bases. CDR3 size: 14 residues.

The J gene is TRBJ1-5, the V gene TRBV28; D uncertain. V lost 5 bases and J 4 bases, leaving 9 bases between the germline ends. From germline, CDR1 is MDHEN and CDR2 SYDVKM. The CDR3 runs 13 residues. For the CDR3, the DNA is TGTGCCAGCAGTCGACAACGGAATCAGCCCCAGCATTTT. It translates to CASSRQRNQPQHF.

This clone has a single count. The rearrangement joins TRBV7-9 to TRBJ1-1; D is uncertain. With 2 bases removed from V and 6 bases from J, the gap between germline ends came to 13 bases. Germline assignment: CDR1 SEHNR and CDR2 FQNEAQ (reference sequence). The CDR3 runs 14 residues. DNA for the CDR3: TGTGCCAGCAGCTTATTCGGGCACAACCCTGAAGCTTTCTTT. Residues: CASSLFGHNPEAFF.

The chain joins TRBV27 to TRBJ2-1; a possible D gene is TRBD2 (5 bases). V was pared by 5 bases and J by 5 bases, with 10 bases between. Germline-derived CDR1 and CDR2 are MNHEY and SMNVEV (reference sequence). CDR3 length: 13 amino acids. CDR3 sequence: CASSPAEHNEQFF. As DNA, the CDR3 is TGTGCCAGCAGTCCAGCGGAGCACAATGAGCAGTTCTTC.

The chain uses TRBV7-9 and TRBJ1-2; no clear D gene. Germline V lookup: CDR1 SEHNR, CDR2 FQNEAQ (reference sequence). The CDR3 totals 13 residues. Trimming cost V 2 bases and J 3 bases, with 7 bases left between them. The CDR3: CASSLPQDYGYTF. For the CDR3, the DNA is TGTGCCAGCAGCTTACCCCAGGACTATGGCTACACCTTC.